This T cell receptor (beta chain) was recovered during a study of cytomegalovirus exposure and HLA in healthy donors. Findings of the study overall: Some 150 TCR beta chains were listed as cytomegalovirus-associated.

Concerning this clone itself: The antigen remains undetermined.

Germline V gene lookup returns CDR1 MRHNA and CDR2 SNTAGT. V lost 5 bases and J 7 bases, leaving 11 bases between the germline ends. CDR3 length: 13 amino acids. Sequenced by immunoSEQ multiplex PCR; TCRdb stores in-frame clones only, minus some. The table shows 85,000 to 120,000 clones, with roughly 90% occurring only once. This receptor was taken from a woman under 30 in good health and CMV-seropositive. The specimen sequenced was PBMCs. V and J are TRBV6-4 and TRBJ1-4, with D uncertain. CDR3 bases: TGTGCCAGCAGTCCTAACCGGGGTGAAAAACTGTTTTTT. Amino acids: CASSPNRGEKLFF.